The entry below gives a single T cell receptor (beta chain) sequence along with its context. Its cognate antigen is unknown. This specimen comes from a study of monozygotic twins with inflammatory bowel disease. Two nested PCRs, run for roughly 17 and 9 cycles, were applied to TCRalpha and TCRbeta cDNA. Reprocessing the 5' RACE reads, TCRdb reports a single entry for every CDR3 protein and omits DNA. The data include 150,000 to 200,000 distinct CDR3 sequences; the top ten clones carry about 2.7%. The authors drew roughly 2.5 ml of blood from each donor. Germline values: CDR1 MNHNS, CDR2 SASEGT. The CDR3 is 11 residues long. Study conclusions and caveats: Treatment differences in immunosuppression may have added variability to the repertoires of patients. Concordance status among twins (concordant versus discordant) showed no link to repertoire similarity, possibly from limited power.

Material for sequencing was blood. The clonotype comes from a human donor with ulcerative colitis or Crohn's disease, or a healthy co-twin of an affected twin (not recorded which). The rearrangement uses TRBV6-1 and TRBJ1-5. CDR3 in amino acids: CASSEVGKWDF.